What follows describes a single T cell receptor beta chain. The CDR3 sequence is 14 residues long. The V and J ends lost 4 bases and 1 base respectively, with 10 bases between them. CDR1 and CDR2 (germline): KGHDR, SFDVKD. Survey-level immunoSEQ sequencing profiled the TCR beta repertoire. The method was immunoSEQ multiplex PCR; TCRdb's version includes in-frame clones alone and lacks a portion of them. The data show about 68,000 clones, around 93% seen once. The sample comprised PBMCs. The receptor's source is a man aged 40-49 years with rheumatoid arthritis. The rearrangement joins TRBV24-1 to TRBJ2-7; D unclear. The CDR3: CATSDPGLSYEQYF. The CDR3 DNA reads TGTGCCACCAGTGACCCAGGTTTGTCCTACGAGCAGTACTTC.